The 24 T cell receptor beta chains reported below all come from one sample, sequenced in a study of molecular identifiers for immune sequencing clone quantification. TCRdb reprocessed the PCR reads with MiXCR, giving one entry per CDR3 protein. The sample contains some 680,000 distinct CDR3 sequences, about 25% of which appear only once. The sample comprised naive CD8+ T cells from blood, with Jurkat cell RNA spiked in. Subset described: FACS-sorted CD8+CD4-CCR7+CD45RA+ naive T cells. The receptors originated from a human donor in good health. Some libraries in this study had Jurkat cell RNA spiked in.

This clonotype was counted many times. The rearrangement links TRBV30 to TRBJ2-7; possible D gene TRBD1, 6 bases. The CDR3 sequence is 13 residues long. V was pared by 4 bases and J by 3 bases, with 13 bases between. Germline V gene sequence: CDR1 GTSNPN, CDR2 SVGIG (reference sequence). CDR3 residues: CAWNPGQSYEQYF. For the CDR3, the DNA is TGTGCCTGGAACCCGGGACAAAGCTACGAGCAGTACTTC.

With respect to this clonotype: This may come from a read error, since a much larger clone is one base off. The chain carries TRBV29-1 and TRBJ1-1; TRBD1 might be the D (5 bases). V was trimmed by 3 bases and J by 5 bases, leaving 13 bases between them. This CDR3 has 13 amino acids. CDR1 and CDR2 from the germline V gene are SQVTM and ANQGSEA. The CDR3 coding sequence is TGCAGCGTTGATAACAGGAGGCGGACTGAAGCTTTCTTT. This sequence encodes CSVDNRRRTEAFF.

This clonotype was counted a single time. The chain links TRBV12-3 or TRBV12-4 to TRBJ1-1; 7 bases are a match to TRBD1. V lost 5 bases to trimming and J lost 7 bases; unmatched junction nucleotides: 7. The length of the CDR3 is 13 residues. CDR3: CASSGLGQFEAFF. CDR3 sequence (DNA): TGTGCCAGCAGTGGCCTGGGACAGTTTGAAGCTTTCTTT.

At least ten counts were recorded for this clonotype. The J gene is TRBJ2-3, the V gene TRBV18; D is unresolved. The CDR3 is made up of 15 amino acids. The germline V and J ends were trimmed by 3 bases and 0 bases, with 10 bases remaining between them. Per the germline V gene, CDR1 is KGHSH and CDR2 is LQKENI. CDR3 residues: CASSPTGPSTDTQYF. The CDR3 DNA reads TGTGCCAGCTCACCCACCGGTCCCAGCACAGATACGCAGTATTTT.

This clonotype was detected ten times or more. The chain joins TRBV7-9 to TRBJ2-3, with 7 positions matching TRBD2. V dropped 2 bases and J dropped 1; count of bases not matched to a gene: 6. Germline V gene data show CDR1 as SEHNR and CDR2 as FQNEAQ (reference sequence). The CDR3 extends over 16 amino acids. The CDR3 DNA reads TGTGCCAGCAGCTTACGACGGGGGGACGGCACAGATACGCAGTATTTT. As protein: CASSLRRGDGTDTQYF.

The V gene is TRBV6-2 or TRBV6-3, the J gene TRBJ2-1, with a weak D call TRBD2 (6 bases). This CDR3 contains 16 residues. Per the germline V gene, CDR1 is MNHEY and CDR2 is SVGEGT. Trimming took 6 bases from V and 2 from J, leaving 17 bases between them. The CDR3 protein is CASRSLRDSAYNEQFF. The CDR3 DNA is TGTGCCAGCAGATCCCTCCGGGACTCCGCCTACAATGAGCAGTTCTTC.

This clonotype came up many times. This chain connects TRBV6-6 to TRBJ2-7; possible D gene TRBD1, 6 bases. V shed 2 bases and J shed 3 bases, with 8 bases lying between them. This CDR3 region has 13 residues. CDR1 MNHNY and CDR2 SVGAGI come from the germline V gene (reference sequence). CDR3 sequence (DNA): TGTGCCAGCAGTTACGAGGGGGTCTACGAGCAGTACTTC. This encodes CASSYEGVYEQYF.

This clonotype was recorded many times. The rearrangement links TRBV7-2 to TRBJ1-1; D gene unclear. The V gene's germline CDR1 is SGHTA and CDR2 FQGNSA. The length of the CDR3 is 12 residues. Trimming shortened V by 4 bases and J by 7 bases, and 10 bases separated the two germline ends. This CDR3 reads CASSSRRVEAFF. The CDR3 coding sequence is TGTGCCAGCAGCTCCCGGAGGGTTGAAGCTTTCTTT.

This clonotype was seen repeatedly, ten times or more. The gene calls are TRBV11-2 and TRBJ2-7, with no clear D. The V end lost 0 bases, the J end lost 1 base, and 7 bases lay between the germline ends. The germline V gene encodes CDR1 SGHAT and CDR2 FQNNGV. CDR3 length equals 14 residues. The CDR3 region has the DNA TGTGCCAGCAGCTTAGAGTACGGATCCTACGAGCAGTACTTC. The encoded protein is CASSLEYGSYEQYF.

V is TRBV20-1 and J is TRBJ2-1, with D possibly TRBD1 on 5 matching bases. CDR1 and CDR2 (germline): DFQATT, SNEGSKA (reference sequence). The CDR3 loop spans 14 amino acids. V gave up 3 bases and J gave up 5 bases, with 14 bases separating them. The CDR3, as DNA: TGCAGTGCTAGGTTGGGGCAGCCAGACAATGAGCAGTTCTTC. It codes for CSARLGQPDNEQFF.

This clonotype was counted at least ten times. This chain joins TRBV12-3 or TRBV12-4 and TRBJ2-2, with D unclear. V gave up 5 bases and J gave up 4 bases, with 8 bases separating them. The CDR3 length is 13 residues. CDR3 sequence reads: CASSAYRTGELFF. The CDR3 region has the DNA TGTGCCAGCAGTGCCTATCGCACCGGGGAGCTGTTTTTT.

V gene TRBV28 combines with J gene TRBJ2-7; 11 bases agree with TRBD2. V shed 2 bases and J 3 bases; nucleotides not matched to a gene: 9. Germline CDR1 and CDR2: MDHEN and SYDVKM. This CDR3 contains 17 residues. CDR3 amino acids: CASSLLLGTSGFYEQYF. In DNA, the CDR3 is TGTGCCAGCAGTTTACTCCTCGGGACTAGCGGTTTCTACGAGCAGTACTTC.

This clonotype was counted between two and nine times. This chain joins TRBV13 and TRBJ2-7, with 8 bases that match TRBD1. This CDR3 spans 13 amino acids. V lost 5 bases, J lost 7 bases, and 7 bases stayed unmatched. Germline values: CDR1 PRHDT, CDR2 FYEKMQ (reference sequence). CDR3 DNA: TGTGCCAGCAGCCAGCGGACAGGGCGGGAGCAGTACTTC. Its translation is CASSQRTGREQYF.

This clonotype was seen ten or more times. The V and J genes are TRBV27 and TRBJ2-3, with 7 bases identical to TRBD2. The J segment lost 0 bases and the V segment lost 4 bases, leaving 7 bases of the junction unmatched. There are 16 residues in the CDR3. Per the germline V gene, CDR1 is MNHEY and CDR2 is SMNVEV (reference sequence). Here the CDR3 reads CASSWGGRGSTDTQYF. The CDR3 nucleotides read TGTGCCAGCAGTTGGGGTGGGCGGGGGAGCACAGATACGCAGTATTTT.

This clonotype has a count of ten or more. The chain has TRBV20-1 and TRBJ2-2, with D unresolved. Germline V gene sequence: CDR1 DFQATT, CDR2 SNEGSKA (reference sequence). This CDR3 has 14 residues. Trimming pared 3 bases from V and 4 bases from J, leaving 12 bases between. CDR3 nucleotides: TGCAGTGCTAGTGAAGGGATGGGCACCGGGGAGCTGTTTTTT. Amino acids: CSASEGMGTGELFF.

Comment on this clonotype: A much larger clone lies a single base off, so this may be a read error. The conserved closing phenylalanine or tryptophan is absent in this CDR3, likely reflecting a read error. The chain couples TRBV9 to TRBJ2-3; no clear D. Germline CDR1 is SGDLS and CDR2 is YYNGEE. The germline V and J ends were trimmed by 0 bases and 2 bases, with 4 bases remaining between them. The length of the CDR3 is 13 residues. CDR3 sequence: CASSVVYTDTQYL. CDR3 DNA: TGTGCCAGCAGCGTAGTGTACACAGATACGCAGTATCTT.

The chain links TRBV30 to TRBJ2-3; D perhaps matches TRBD1 (5 bases). The germline V and J ends were trimmed by 0 bases and 3 bases, with 10 bases remaining between them. Germline CDR1 GTSNPN, CDR2 SVGIG (reference sequence). The CDR3 runs 14 residues. The CDR3: CAWSVQEWTDTQYF. The CDR3 nucleotides read TGTGCCTGGAGTGTACAGGAGTGGACAGATACGCAGTATTTT.

As for this clonotype: A much bigger clone sits one base away, suggesting this may be a read error. The J gene is TRBJ1-1, the V gene TRBV11-2; D ambiguous. Germline V gene sequence: CDR1 SGHAT, CDR2 FQNNGV. CDR3 length: 14 amino acids. The CDR3 sequence is CASSLGAGSTAAFF. The CDR3 nucleotides are TGTGCCAGCAGCTTAGGCGCAGGTAGCACTGCAGCTTTCTTT.

This clonotype came up a few times. CDR3 sequence: CSARELAGGPGEQYF. DNA of the CDR3: TGCAGTGCTAGAGAACTAGCGGGAGGGCCGGGCGAGCAGTACTTC. This chain uses TRBV20-1 with TRBJ2-7; 13 nucleotides agree with TRBD2. Trimming at V came to 0 bases and at J to 6 bases, leaving 5 bases not matched to a gene. Germline V gene sequence: CDR1 DFQATT, CDR2 SNEGSKA (reference sequence). The CDR3 runs to 15 residues.

A single count supports this clonotype. A single base separates this from a much larger clone, so it may be a read error. The V gene is TRBV5-1, the J gene TRBJ2-3; 7 bases line up with TRBD1. Germline assignment: CDR1 SGHRS and CDR2 YFSETQ. CDR3 size: 16 residues. CDR3 residues: CASSLGRGGDTVTQYF. Written as DNA, the CDR3 is TGCGCCAGCAGCTTGGGGCGAGGGGGCGACACAGTTACGCAGTATTTT.

This clonotype was observed many times. V is TRBV7-9 and J is TRBJ2-3; 11 bases line up with TRBD1. V was clipped by 5 bases and J by 0 bases; unmatched bases: 7. CDR3 length equals 17 residues. Germline CDR1 and CDR2: SEHNR and FQNEAQ (reference sequence). In DNA form, the CDR3 reads TGTGCCAGCAGCCCAGGGACAGGGGGAACTAGCACAGATACGCAGTATTTT. It translates to CASSPGTGGTSTDTQYF.

This clonotype was observed a few times. The CDR3 sequence is CASSQLRLENYEQYF. In DNA form, the CDR3 reads TGTGCCAGCTCCCAACTCCGACTAGAAAACTACGAGCAGTACTTC. The chain employs TRBV12-3 or TRBV12-4 and TRBJ2-7, with D perhaps TRBD2 (6 bases). There are 15 residues in the CDR3. V lost 8 bases to trimming and J lost 3 bases, with 20 bases between them.

Details on this clonotype: One junction end disagrees with the germline gene, perhaps due to a read error. The DNA for the CDR3 is TGTGCCAGCAGCTTAGATCTTAACACCAGGGAGCTGTTTTTT. It translates to CASSLDLNTRELFF. V gene TRBV11-3 combines with J gene TRBJ2-2; D is ambiguous. CDR1 and CDR2 (germline): SGHNT, YENEEA. The CDR3 totals 14 residues.

This clonotype was seen only a few times. The chain couples TRBV7-6 to TRBJ2-5; tentatively, D is TRBD1 (6 bases). Trimming removed 1 base from V and 4 bases from J, with 16 bases in between. The CDR3 length is 16 residues. In germline, CDR1 is SGHVS, CDR2 FNYEAQ. CDR3 in amino acids: CASSLGPGQRGETQYF. The CDR3 DNA is TGTGCCAGCAGCTTAGGCCCCGGACAGAGGGGAGAGACCCAGTACTTC. The full variable domain, its missing parts supplied by reference TRBV7-6 and TRBJ2-5, is GAGVSQSPRYKVTKRGQDVALRCDPISGHVSLYWYRQALGQGPEFLTYFNYEAQQDKSGLPNDRFSAERPEGSISTLTIQRTEQRDSAMYRCASSLGPGQRGETQYFGPGTRLLVL.